This is a list of T cell receptor beta chains from one sample in a study of Graves' ophthalmopathy and Graves' hyperthyroidism. TCRdb re-analysed the multiplex PCR reads in MiXCR, keeping a single row per CDR3 protein. The sample yields under 800,000 distinct CDR3 sequences, 22% seen once. The source material was peripheral blood. The receptors derive from a woman aged 18-29 years with stable Graves' hyperthyroidism. Some clones in this sample may be carry-over from other donors' samples. Each CDR3 is given with its conserved first and last residue. Fields, in order: clone size, J gene, D gene, V gene, CDR3 protein, CDR3 DNA. A D gene is named only where the DNA matches it firmly. Only part of the rows carry a size: once, few, many, or a class if the clone is expanded.

>many|TRBJ2-7|TRBD1|TRBV20-1
CSARVWPGGSYEQYF
TGCAGTGCTAGGGTCTGGCCAGGGGGATCCTACGAGCAGTACTTC
>many|TRBJ2-5|TRBD2|TRBV15
CATSRVVLAGETQYF
TGTGCCACCAGCAGAGTGGTACTAGCGGGAGAGACCCAGTACTTC
>NA|TRBJ1-5|TRBD1|TRBV6-1
CASSEAQGNQPQHF
TGTGCCAGCAGTGAAGCACAGGGGAATCAGCCCCAGCATTTT
>NA|TRBJ2-7|TRBD2|TRBV13
CASSSGLAGVEQYF
TGTGCCAGCAGCTCCGGACTAGCGGGGGTCGAGCAGTACTTC
>many|TRBJ2-7|NA|TRBV30
CAWSVLDSSDGYEQYF
TGTGCCTGGAGTGTACTTGACAGCTCGGACGGATACGAGCAGTACTTC
>few|TRBJ1-3|NA|TRBV3-1
CASSQDTSGNTIYF
TGTGCCAGCAGCCAAGACACCTCTGGAAACACCATATATTTT
>many|TRBJ2-7|NA|TRBV25-1
CASSDLLEYYEQYF
TGTGCCAGCAGTGACCTCCTCGAATACTACGAGCAGTACTTC
>NA|TRBJ1-1|NA|TRBV18
CASSPATGEAFF
TGTGCCAGCTCACCGGCGACAGGTGAAGCTTTCTTT
>many|TRBJ2-7|TRBD1|TRBV2
CASSRDRGGEQYF
TGTGCCAGCAGTCGGGACAGGGGAGGCGAGCAGTACTTC
>many|TRBJ2-5|NA|TRBV11-2
CASSLRRGLGQETQYF
TGTGCCAGCAGCTTAAGGCGGGGCCTCGGGCAAGAGACCCAGTACTTC
>NA|TRBJ2-5|TRBD2|TRBV7-2
CASSASQRDWETQYF
TGTGCCAGTAGTGCAAGCCAGCGGGACTGGGAGACCCAGTACTTC
>many|TRBJ1-2|NA|TRBV12-3/TRBV12-4
CASRAVRVGYTF
TGTGCCAGCCGTGCGGTGCGGGTAGGCTACACCTTC
>few|TRBJ1-1|NA|TRBV20-1
CSAFRAEGVVDTEAFF
TGCAGTGCTTTCCGGGCCGAGGGGGTGGTTGACACTGAAGCTTTCTTT
>many|TRBJ2-5|TRBD1|TRBV12-3/TRBV12-4
CASSLAGQLKETQYF
TGTGCCAGCAGTTTAGCGGGACAGCTTAAAGAGACCCAGTACTTC
>many|TRBJ2-7|TRBD1|TRBV11-2
CASSLPTGAYEQYF
TGTGCCAGCAGCCTCCCGACAGGGGCCTACGAGCAGTACTTC
>NA|TRBJ1-6|NA|TRBV6-1
CASNSGPTNSPLHF
TGTGCCAGCAACTCGGGGCCCACTAATTCACCCCTCCACTTT
>many|TRBJ1-2|TRBD1|TRBV12-3/TRBV12-4
CASSFDQGAANYGYTF
TGTGCCAGCAGTTTTGATCAGGGGGCAGCTAACTATGGCTACACCTTC
>NA|TRBJ2-7|TRBD2|TRBV19
CASSIAVAGAYEQYF
TGTGCCAGTAGTATAGCGGTAGCGGGAGCCTACGAGCAGTACTTC
>NA|TRBJ2-7|NA|TRBV12-3/TRBV12-4
CASSSGSVGEQYF
TGTGCCAGCAGTTCGGGCAGCGTGGGGGAGCAGTACTTC
>many|TRBJ2-7|NA|TRBV5-1
CASTSQSSYEQYF
TGCGCCAGCACCTCCCAGAGCTCCTACGAGCAGTACTTC
>few|TRBJ2-5|NA|TRBV20-1
CSAAQETQYF
TGCAGTGCTGCCCAAGAGACCCAGTACTTC
>many|TRBJ2-5|NA|TRBV11-2
CASSLLGTETQYF
TGTGCCAGCAGCTTACTGGGGACGGAGACCCAGTACTTC
>many|TRBJ2-7|NA|TRBV28
CASRPGGERDEQYF
TGTGCCAGCAGGCCCGGGGGTGAAAGGGACGAGCAGTACTTC
>many|TRBJ2-4|NA|TRBV30
CAGSALAKNIQYF
TGTGCCGGGTCCGCGCTAGCCAAAAACATTCAGTACTTC
>many|TRBJ1-1|TRBD1|TRBV28
CAADKGLGTGSRNTEAFF
TGTGCCGCCGATAAGGGTCTGGGGACAGGGAGTCGGAACACTGAAGCTTTCTTT
>NA|TRBJ2-3|TRBD2|TRBV12-3/TRBV12-4
CASGTRAGTDTQYF
TGTGCCAGCGGGACTAGAGCCGGCACAGATACGCAGTATTTT
>NA|TRBJ1-1|NA|TRBV15
CATSRVSRNTEAFF
TGTGCCACCAGCAGAGTGTCTCGAAACACTGAAGCTTTCTTT